A selection of T cell receptor beta chains follows, all from one sample in a study of T cells in Graves' hyperthyroidism and ophthalmopathy. TCRdb independently ran MiXCR on the multiplex PCR reads; one entry per CDR3 protein. The profile shows about 480,000 distinct CDR3 sequences, approximately 25% of them singletons. The sample was blood. The source is a woman in her thirties with Graves' ophthalmopathy. Both conserved end residues are part of each CDR3. Each record gives: clone size, J gene, CDR3 length, D gene, V gene, CDR3 protein, CDR3 DNA. A D gene is named only where the DNA matches it firmly. Size values are once, few and many counts, or a class for expanded clones, and some rows have none.

>NA|TRBJ1-3|17|TRBD1|TRBV7-6
CASSRGYRGNLGNTIYF
TGTGCCAGCAGCAGAGGGTACAGGGGGAATCTTGGAAACACCATATATTTT
>many|TRBJ2-7|14|TRBD1|TRBV11-3
CASSRDRAPYEQYF
TGTGCCAGCAGCCGGGACAGGGCACCCTACGAGCAGTACTTC
>NA|TRBJ1-5|14|NA|TRBV12-5
CASGSDPLPGTQHF
TGTGCTAGTGGATCCGACCCCCTCCCAGGGACCCAGCATTTT
>NA|TRBJ2-7|14|NA|TRBV28
CASSSPKGGYEQYF
TGTGCCAGCAGTTCCCCTAAAGGCGGCTACGAGCAGTACTTC
>NA|TRBJ1-1|12|NA|TRBV10-3
CAISVDGAEAFF
TGTGCCATCAGTGTGGACGGCGCTGAAGCTTTCTTT
>NA|TRBJ2-1|14|TRBD2|TRBV6-5
CASSYQRGGHEQFF
TGTGCCAGCAGTTACCAGCGGGGGGGCCATGAGCAGTTCTTC
>many|TRBJ2-5|15|NA|TRBV4-1
CASSQSGGARETQYF
TGCGCCAGCAGCCAATCAGGGGGGGCGCGAGAGACCCAGTACTTC
>many|TRBJ1-1|13|NA|TRBV29-1
CSVESQENTEAFF
TGCAGCGTTGAATCTCAGGAGAACACTGAAGCTTTCTTT
>few|TRBJ1-2|15|NA|TRBV6-1
CASSEARGYAYGYTF
TGTGCCAGCAGTGAAGCCAGGGGATACGCCTATGGCTACACCTTC
>NA|TRBJ2-5|12|NA|TRBV30
CALTVYQETQYF
TGTGCCTTGACAGTGTACCAAGAGACCCAGTACTTC
>many|TRBJ1-1|15|NA|TRBV6-1
CASSEVGRWNTEAFF
TGTGCCAGCAGTGAAGTAGGACGGTGGAACACTGAAGCTTTCTTT
>many|TRBJ1-1|14|TRBD1|TRBV18
CASSRDRGNTEAFF
TGTGCCAGCTCACGGGACAGGGGGAACACTGAAGCTTTCTTT
>many|TRBJ1-1|14|NA|TRBV7-9
CASSIEADTPEAFF
TGTGCCAGCAGCATCGAGGCGGACACTCCTGAAGCTTTCTTT
>many|TRBJ1-2|14|TRBD1|TRBV19
CASSPTTGGEGYTF
TGTGCCAGTAGTCCTACGACAGGGGGTGAAGGCTACACCTTC
>many|TRBJ2-7|15|TRBD1|TRBV7-3
CASSLLGTGVYEQYF
TGTGCCAGCAGCTTATTGGGGACAGGGGTCTACGAGCAGTACTTC
>many|TRBJ2-5|12|NA|TRBV6-2/TRBV6-3
CASSTGFETQYF
TGTGCCAGCAGTACCGGCTTTGAGACCCAGTACTTC
>many|TRBJ2-5|17|NA|TRBV14
CASSPASAGPIRETQYF
TGTGCCAGCAGCCCCGCGTCGGCGGGACCAATCAGGGAGACCCAGTACTTC
>NA|TRBJ2-7|15|TRBD2|TRBV6-2/TRBV6-3
CASSHLAGVSYEQYF
TGTGCCAGCAGCCATCTAGCGGGGGTCTCCTACGAGCAGTACTTC